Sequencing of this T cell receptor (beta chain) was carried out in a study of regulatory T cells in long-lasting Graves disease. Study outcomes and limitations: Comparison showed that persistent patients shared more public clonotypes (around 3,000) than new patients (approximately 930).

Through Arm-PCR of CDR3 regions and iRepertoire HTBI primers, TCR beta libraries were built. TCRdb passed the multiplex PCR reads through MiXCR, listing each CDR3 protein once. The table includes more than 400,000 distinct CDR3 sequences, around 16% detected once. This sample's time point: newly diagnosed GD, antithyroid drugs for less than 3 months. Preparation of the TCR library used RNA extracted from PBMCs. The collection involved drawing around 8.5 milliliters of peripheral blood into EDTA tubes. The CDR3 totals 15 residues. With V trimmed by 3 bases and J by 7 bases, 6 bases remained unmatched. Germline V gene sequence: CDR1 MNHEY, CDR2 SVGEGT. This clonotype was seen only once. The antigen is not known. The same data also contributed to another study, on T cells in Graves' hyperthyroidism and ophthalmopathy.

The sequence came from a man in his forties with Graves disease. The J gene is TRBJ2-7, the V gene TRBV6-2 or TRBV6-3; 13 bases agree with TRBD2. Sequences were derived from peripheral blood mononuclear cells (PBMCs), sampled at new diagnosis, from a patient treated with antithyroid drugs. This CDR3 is CASSYGLAGVGEQYF. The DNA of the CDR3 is TGTGCCAGCAGTTATGGACTAGCGGGAGTGGGAGAGCAGTACTTC.